Shown below are 13 T cell receptor beta chains from a single sample sequenced in a study of breast tumors, draining lymph nodes, adjacent tissues. MiXCR was run by TCRdb on the multiplex PCR reads, yielding one entry per CDR3 protein. The sample lists approximately 12,000 distinct CDR3 sequences, approximately 50% occurring once. Input material: tumor-adjacent breast tissue. These receptors all stem from a female donor with breast cancer. Some clones in this sample may be carry-over from other donors' samples.

The V call is TRBV25-1, the J call TRBJ2-3; D gene unclear. Germline lookup yields CDR1 MGHDK and CDR2 SYGVNS. The CDR3 is 13 residues long. V was shortened by 4 bases and J by 4 bases, with 9 bases between the two germline ends. CDR3 sequence reads: CASSGPLADTQYF. In nucleotides, the CDR3 is TGTGCCAGCAGTGGGCCATTGGCAGATACGCAGTATTTT.

As regards this clonotype: A single base separates this from a much larger clone, so it may be a read error. V and J are TRBV20-1 and TRBJ2-7; the D gene is possibly TRBD1 (6 bases). V lost 5 bases to trimming and J lost 10 bases, with 21 bases between them. The CDR3 loop spans 13 amino acids. Germline CDR1 DFQATT, CDR2 SNEGSKA (reference sequence). In DNA, the CDR3 is TGCAGTGCTGTGGACAGCTCGGACGGCACACAGTACTTC. It encodes CSAVDSSDGTQYF.

The chain recombines TRBV6-1 with TRBJ2-1, with 14 bases identical to TRBD2. Trimming at V came to 7 bases and at J to 7 bases, leaving 15 bases not matched to a gene. Germline CDR1 MNHNS, CDR2 SASEGT. This CDR3 is built from 18 residues. CDR3: CASTGQGGLAGGYNEQFF. Written as DNA, the CDR3 is TGTGCCAGCACGGGACAGGGAGGACTAGCGGGAGGATATAATGAGCAGTTCTTC.

This chain connects TRBV7-8 to TRBJ2-7; no definite D call. V lost 4 bases, J lost 5 bases, and 15 bases lay in between. There are 14 residues in the CDR3. From germline, CDR1 is SGHVS and CDR2 FQNEAQ. The DNA of the CDR3 is TGTGCCAGCAGCTCACCCACCGTGGGTAACGAGCAGTACTTC. Protein sequence: CASSSPTVGNEQYF.

This clonotype has a count of ten or more. The chain recombines TRBV18 with TRBJ2-3; D unresolved. The germline CDR1 and CDR2 sequences are KGHSH and LQKENI. The CDR3 has 13 amino acids. Trimming took 1 base from V and 1 from J, leaving 3 bases between them. CDR3 amino acids: CASSPQRTDTQYF. The CDR3 DNA reads as TGTGCCAGCTCACCACAGCGCACAGATACGCAGTATTTT.

As to this clonotype: The conserved final phenylalanine or tryptophan is absent from the CDR3, which likely points to a read error. The rearrangement uses TRBV20-1 and TRBJ2-7; 7 bases are shared with TRBD1. With 0 bases clipped from V and 2 bases from J, the junction kept 7 bases outside the gene matches. Germline loops: CDR1 DFQATT, CDR2 SNEGSKA (reference sequence). CDR3 size: 15 residues. CDR3 nucleotides: TGCAGTGCTAGAGATCAGGGGCAGGGGGCCTACGAGCAGTACTCC. This encodes CSARDQGQGAYEQYS.

This clonotype was seen at least ten times. This sequence joins TRBV29-1 and TRBJ2-2; no reliable D call. This CDR3 is 12 amino acids long. Germline loops: CDR1 SQVTM, CDR2 ANQGSEA. Trimming shortened V by 0 bases and J by 14 bases, and 13 bases separated the two germline ends. Here the CDR3 DNA reads TGCAGCGTTGAAGAGGCGAGCAACAAACTGTTTTTT. It is translated as CSVEEASNKLFF.

This chain links TRBV20-1 with TRBJ2-1; 9 nucleotides align to TRBD2. The CDR3 is 16 residues long. V lost 1 base and J lost 0; bases outside the gene matches: 4. Germline V gene lookup returns CDR1 DFQATT and CDR2 SNEGSKA (reference sequence). Here the CDR3 reads CSARVAGASSYNEQFF. The CDR3 nucleotides are TGCAGTGCTAGAGTAGCGGGGGCGAGCTCCTACAATGAGCAGTTCTTC.

This clonotype is a singleton in its sample. Relative to the germline gene, one junction end is altered; a read error may explain this. V is TRBV7-9 and J is TRBJ2-7; D unresolved. The CDR3 consists of 14 residues. Germline V gene data show CDR1 as SEHNR and CDR2 as FQNEAQ (reference sequence). The CDR3 DNA is TGTGCTAGCAGCTTAGGAATTCACTCCTACGAGCAGTACTTC. Residues: CASSLGIHSYEQYF.

This rearrangement joins TRBV7-8 to TRBJ2-3; the match to TRBD1 covers 7 bases. J was trimmed by 1 base and V by 2 bases; bases with no gene match: 3. CDR1 is SGHVS and CDR2 is FQNEAQ in the germline V gene. The CDR3 sequence is 15 residues long. CDR3 sequence reads: CASSLLQGGTDTQYF. CDR3 nucleotide sequence: TGTGCCAGCAGCTTACTGCAGGGGGGCACAGATACGCAGTATTTT.

This clonotype was counted a single time. The rearrangement links TRBV14 to TRBJ2-3, with D unresolved. Germline assignment: CDR1 SGHDN and CDR2 FVKESK. The CDR3 extends over 17 amino acids. Trimming shortened V by 0 bases and J by 1 base, and 14 bases separated the two germline ends. CDR3 nucleotides: TGTGCCAGCAGCCAAGATCGCGGTTGGGTACGCACAGATACGCAGTATTTT. Protein sequence: CASSQDRGWVRTDTQYF.

This clonotype came up many times. The chain uses TRBV9 and TRBJ2-3; D unresolved. Looked up from germline, CDR1 is SGDLS and CDR2 is YYNGEE. With 3 bases removed from V and 1 base from J, the gap between germline ends came to 12 bases. The CDR3 spans 15 residues. CDR3 nucleotides: TGTGCCAGCAGCGCCCAATTTGGGGGCACAGATACGCAGTATTTT. This sequence encodes CASSAQFGGTDTQYF.

V gene TRBV7-9 combines with J gene TRBJ2-7; no clear D. The V end lost 5 bases, the J end lost 5 bases, and 10 bases lay between the germline ends. The CDR3 sequence is 12 residues long. Germline V gives CDR1 SEHNR, CDR2 FQNEAQ (reference sequence). This CDR3 reads CASSPRSDEQYF. CDR3 nucleotide sequence: TGTGCCAGCAGCCCAAGATCGGACGAGCAGTACTTC.